These 12 T cell receptor beta chains were all obtained from the same sample, sequenced in a study of blood T cell repertoires in COVID-19. Sequencing was performed with immunoSEQ multiplex PCR; in TCRdb, only in-frame clones are kept and a portion is missing. The repertoire includes about 130,000 clones, approximately 80% of them detected once, and 3% sits in the top ten. The sequencing input was peripheral blood. These receptors all stem from a woman of 80 years or more with acute or convalescent COVID-19.

This sequence joins TRBV25-1 and TRBJ2-5, with 9 positions matching TRBD2. The CDR3 runs to 14 residues. Germline V CDR1 and CDR2: MGHDK, SYGVNS. The trim removed 3 bases at V and 5 bases at J, leaving 4 bases unmatched. The CDR3 protein is CASSERGGWETQYF. CDR3 sequence (DNA): TGTGCCAGCAGTGAGCGGGGGGGCTGGGAGACCCAGTACTTC. The whole variable domain, filled in from reference TRBV25-1 and TRBJ2-5, reads EADIYQTPRYLVIGTGKKITLECSQTMGHDKMYWYQQDPGMELHLIHYSYGVNSTEKGDLSSESTVSRIRTEHFPLTLESARPSHTSQYLCASSERGGWETQYFGPGTRLLVL.

The V call is TRBV10-2, the J call TRBJ2-3; TRBD2 matches 13 bases. The germline CDR1 and CDR2 sequences are WSHSY and SAAADI. This CDR3 has 14 residues. V was pared by 6 bases and J by 6 bases, with 3 bases of the junction left unmatched. The CDR3 here is CASRLAGGRDTQYF. The CDR3 coding sequence is TGCGCCAGCAGACTAGCGGGGGGGCGGGATACGCAGTATTTT.

The rearrangement joins TRBV7-2 to TRBJ2-1; D is perhaps TRBD1 (6 bases). This CDR3 comprises 14 residues. Germline CDR1 SGHTA, CDR2 FQGNSA. Trimming took 5 bases from V and 2 from J, leaving 10 bases between them. Written as DNA, the CDR3 is TGTGCCAGCAGCCCGGACAGAGCCTACAATGAGCAGTTCTTC. Its translation: CASSPDRAYNEQFF.

V is TRBV7-2 and J is TRBJ1-4; D might be TRBD1 (6 bases). The germline gives CDR1 SGHTA, CDR2 FQGNSA. The germline V and J ends were trimmed by 0 bases and 8 bases, with 13 bases remaining between them. This CDR3 contains 15 residues. In nucleotides, the CDR3 is TGTGCCAGCAGCTTAGCGGCAGGGGTGGAAGAAAAACTGTTTTTT. This codes for CASSLAAGVEEKLFF. Complete variable domain (other parts from reference TRBV7-2 and TRBJ1-4): GAGVSQSPSNKVTEKGKDVELRCDPISGHTALYWYRQSLGQGLEFLIYFQGNSAPDKSGLPSDRFSAERTGGSVSTLTIQRTQQEDSAVYLCASSLAAGVEEKLFFGSGTQLSVL.

This clone was counted a few times. This chain connects TRBV7-9 to TRBJ2-2; a weak D match, TRBD1 (7 bases). This CDR3 is 15 amino acids long. The germline V and J ends were trimmed by 3 bases and 3 bases, with 11 bases remaining between them. CDR1 is SEHNR, CDR2 FQNEAQ, per germline (reference sequence). The CDR3 DNA reads as TGTGCCAGCAGCTTGTCAGGGGGGTACACCGGGGAGCTGTTTTTT. Its protein product is CASSLSGGYTGELFF.

This chain uses TRBV11-3 with TRBJ2-1; 7 bases fit TRBD1. With V trimmed by 4 bases and J by 7 bases, 7 bases remained unmatched. The CDR3 contains 14 residues. In germline, CDR1 is SGHNT, CDR2 YENEEA. This chain's CDR3 is CASSSTGSENEQFF. CDR3 nucleotide sequence: TGTGCCAGCAGCTCGACAGGGTCGGAAAATGAGCAGTTCTTC.

Of note for this clone: A read error may account for a junction end that differs from germline. The chain carries TRBV12-3 or TRBV12-4 and TRBJ1-2, with TRBD1 matching over 7 bases. The CDR3 consists of 12 residues. The CDR3 sequence: CASTPRDSHASF. The CDR3 DNA follows: TGTGCCAGCACCCCTCGGGACAGTCATGCCTCGTTC.

V and J are TRBV7-2 and TRBJ2-2, with 8 bases that match TRBD1. The CDR3 spans 15 residues. The germline CDR1 and CDR2 sequences are SGHTA and FQGNSA. The V segment lost 4 bases and the J segment 1 base; nucleotides outside the gene matches: 2. The CDR3 DNA is TGTGCCAGCAGCTCCGGACAGGGGAACACCGGGGAGCTGTTTTTT. Its translation is CASSSGQGNTGELFF.

About this clone: Other DNA sequences of this sample code for an identical CDR3. This rearrangement joins TRBV19 to TRBJ2-3; no definite D call. Per germline, CDR1 LNHDA and CDR2 SQIVND (reference sequence). V was clipped by 7 bases and J by 0 bases, with 11 bases between them. CDR3 length: 14 residues. As DNA, the CDR3 is TGTGCCAGTACCCCAACTTCTAGCACAGATACGCAGTATTTT. As protein: CASTPTSSTDTQYF. Looking up the rest from reference TRBV19 and TRBJ2-3 gives the full variable domain: DGGITQSPKYLFRKEGQNVTLSCEQNLNHDAMYWYRQDPGQGLRLIYYSQIVNDFQKGDIAEGYSVSREKKESFPLTVTSAQKNPTAFYLCASTPTSSTDTQYFGPGTRLTVL.

The chain recombines TRBV6-2 or TRBV6-3 with TRBJ2-1, with 7 bases lining up with TRBD1. V shed 5 bases and J 0 bases; nucleotides not matched to a gene: 4. The CDR3 has 15 amino acids. CDR1 and CDR2 (germline): MNHEY, SVGEGT. In DNA form, the CDR3 reads TGTGCCAGCAGTCCCCACAGGGGCTCCTACAATGAGCAGTTCTTC. This codes for CASSPHRGSYNEQFF.

The chain carries TRBV13 and TRBJ1-1, with D perhaps TRBD1 (5 bases). The germline V gene encodes CDR1 PRHDT and CDR2 FYEKMQ (reference sequence). Trimming shortened V by 6 bases and J by 5 bases, and 13 bases separated the two germline ends. The CDR3 totals 13 residues. In DNA, the CDR3 is TGTGCCAGCAGTCGGGGGGAAGAGACTGAAGCTTTCTTT. Translation gives CASSRGEETEAFF.

This chain connects TRBV28 to TRBJ1-5; D may be TRBD1 (6 bases). V dropped 7 bases and J dropped 6 bases, with 25 bases sitting between them. The CDR3 covers 17 residues. Germline V gene sequence: CDR1 MDHEN, CDR2 SYDVKM. The CDR3 sequence: CASMGYVVAGVCQPQHF. The CDR3 DNA reads TGTGCCAGCATGGGTTATGTTGTGGCAGGGGTCTGTCAGCCCCAGCATTTT.